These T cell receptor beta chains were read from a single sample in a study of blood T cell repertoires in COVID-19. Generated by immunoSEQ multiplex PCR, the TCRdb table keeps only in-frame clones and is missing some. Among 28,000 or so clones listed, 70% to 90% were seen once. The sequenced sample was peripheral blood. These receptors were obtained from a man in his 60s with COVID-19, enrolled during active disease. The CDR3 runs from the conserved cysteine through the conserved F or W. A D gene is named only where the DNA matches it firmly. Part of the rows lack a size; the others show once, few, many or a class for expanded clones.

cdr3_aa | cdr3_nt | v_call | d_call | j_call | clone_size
CASSISKGVQWYYGYTF | TGTGCCAGCAGTATTTCAAAGGGGGTCCAATGGTACTATGGCTACACCTTC | TRBV27 | - | TRBJ1-2 | -
CASSQAWGGSSTDTQYF | TGCGCCAGCAGCCAAGCGTGGGGCGGCTCTAGCACAGATACGCAGTATTTT | TRBV4-1 | - | TRBJ2-3 | -
CASSRWGAGANVLTF | TGTGCCAGTAGCCGGTGGGGGGCTGGGGCCAACGTCCTGACTTTC | TRBV19 | - | TRBJ2-6 | -
CASSLGAVGGDGYTF | TGTGCCAGCAGTTTAGGTGCCGTAGGCGGGGATGGCTACACCTTC | TRBV28 | - | TRBJ1-2 | once
CASSPHQMGTGGVGYTF | TGTGCCAGCAGCCCACACCAGATGGGGACAGGGGGGGTTGGCTACACCTTC | TRBV7-2 | TRBD1 | TRBJ1-2 | -
CASSLAGALASYNEQFF | TGTGCCAGCAGCTTGGCGGGAGCCCTAGCCTCCTACAATGAGCAGTTCTTC | TRBV5-6 | - | TRBJ2-1 | -
CASSPRTGPNQPQHF | TGTGCCAGCAGTCCTCGGACAGGGCCCAATCAGCCCCAGCATTTT | TRBV28 | TRBD1 | TRBJ1-5 | -
CASSQLAGNYNEQFF | TGTGCCAGCAGCCAACTAGCGGGGAATTACAATGAGCAGTTCTTC | TRBV4-2 | TRBD2 | TRBJ2-1 | -
CASSPPWGPSSYEQYF | TGTGCCAGCAGCCCCCCATGGGGGCCGAGCTCCTACGAGCAGTACTTC | TRBV11-2 | - | TRBJ2-7 | -
CASSLRGDRSSYEQYF | TGTGCCAGCAGCCTCAGAGGGGACAGATCTTCCTACGAGCAGTACTTC | TRBV3-1/TRBV3-2 | TRBD1 | TRBJ2-7 | -
CASSLSQSADTQYF | TGTGCCAGCAGCTTAAGCCAATCAGCAGATACGCAGTATTTT | TRBV7-3 | - | TRBJ2-3 | -
CASSQDLRGGWNQPQHF | TGCGCCAGCAGCCAAGATCTTCGAGGGGGTTGGAACCAGCCCCAGCATTTT | TRBV4-1 | - | TRBJ1-5 | few
CASSRGTGIEAFF | TGTGCCAGCAGCCGCGGGACAGGCATTGAAGCTTTCTTT | TRBV3-1/TRBV3-2 | TRBD1 | TRBJ1-1 | once
CASTSIYSGNTIYF | TGTGCCAGCACTTCTATTTACTCTGGAAACACCATATATTTT | TRBV7-9 | - | TRBJ1-3 | -
CASSWGPDRYDTQYF | TGTGCCAGCAGCTGGGGACCGGACAGATATGATACGCAGTATTTT | TRBV11-3 | - | TRBJ2-3 | -
CASSQDMNRAYEQYF | TGCGCCAGCAGCCAAGATATGAACAGGGCCTACGAGCAGTACTTC | TRBV4-1 | - | TRBJ2-7 | -
CASSVGGTSGYTGELFF | TGTGCCAGCAGCGTAGGGGGGACTAGCGGATACACCGGGGAGCTGTTTTTT | TRBV9 | TRBD2 | TRBJ2-2 | -
CASSYRPTDRPDGYTF | TGTGCCAGCAGTTACCGCCCGACCGACAGGCCGGATGGCTACACCTTC | TRBV6-5 | - | TRBJ1-2 | once
CASSLGAGDEQYF | TGTGCCAGCTCACTGGGGGCCGGGGACGAGCAGTACTTC | TRBV18 | - | TRBJ2-7 | -
CSVATNEKLFF | TGCAGCGTCGCAACTAATGAAAAACTGTTTTTT | TRBV29-1 | - | TRBJ1-4 | -
CASSTQREGSGELFF | TGTGCCAGTAGTACCCAGCGGGAGGGTTCCGGGGAGCTGTTTTTT | TRBV19 | TRBD2 | TRBJ2-2 | -
CASSPRGSGSYNEQFF | TGTGCCAGCAGCCCGAGGGGGAGCGGGAGTTACAATGAGCAGTTCTTC | TRBV9 | TRBD2 | TRBJ2-1 | -
CASSYMGLQETQYF | TGTGCCAGCAGTTACATGGGGCTCCAAGAGACCCAGTACTTC | TRBV6-2/TRBV6-3 | - | TRBJ2-5 | -
CASSLAGTGSEEKLFF | TGTGCCAGCAGCTTGGCCGGGACAGGGTCGGAGGAAAAACTGTTTTTT | TRBV5-4 | TRBD1 | TRBJ1-4 | few
CASSYGTSGRYYEQYF | TGTGCCAGCAGTTACGGGACTAGCGGGAGGTATTACGAGCAGTACTTC | TRBV6-2/TRBV6-3 | TRBD2 | TRBJ2-7 | -
CASSPQTSGETQYF | TGTGCCAGCTCACCACAGACAAGCGGAGAGACCCAGTACTTC | TRBV18 | - | TRBJ2-5 | -
CASSQESGQGNNEQYF | TGTGCCAGCAGCCAAGAGTCGGGACAGGGTAATAACGAGCAGTACTTC | TRBV4-2 | TRBD1 | TRBJ2-7 | -
CASSTHSGKSTDTQYF | TGTGCCAGCAGCACACACTCAGGGAAAAGCACAGATACGCAGTATTTT | TRBV7-2 | - | TRBJ2-3 | -
CAPWTGFDEQYF | TGTGCCCCTTGGACAGGGTTCGACGAGCAGTACTTC | TRBV24-1 | TRBD1 | TRBJ2-7 | -
CASRGQGGLNEKLFF | TGTGCCAGCAGGGGACAGGGTGGCCTGAATGAAAAACTGTTTTTT | TRBV28 | TRBD1 | TRBJ1-4 | -
CASSPDRGRETQYF | TGTGCCAGCAGCCCTGACAGGGGGCGGGAGACCCAGTACTTC | TRBV7-9 | TRBD1 | TRBJ2-5 | -
CANGRGTGELFF | TGTGCCAACGGTCGGGGCACCGGGGAGCTGTTTTTT | TRBV10-3 | - | TRBJ2-2 | -
CASNPGTGSYNEQFF | TGTGCCAGTAATCCAGGGACAGGGAGTTACAATGAGCAGTTCTTC | TRBV19 | TRBD1 | TRBJ2-1 | -
CASSVTSGSSGELFF | TGTGCCAGCAGCGTGACTAGCGGGAGTAGCGGGGAGCTGTTTTTT | TRBV2 | TRBD2 | TRBJ2-2 | -